Below, one T cell receptor beta chain is given with its context. These data originate in a study of cytomegalovirus exposure and HLA in healthy donors. On the study more broadly: Across 300 to 400 genotyped donors, 81% landed in the Caucasian-associated ancestry cluster.

V lost 4 bases to trimming and J lost 4 bases, with 11 bases between them. CDR1 SGHTA and CDR2 FQGNSA come from the germline V gene. The CDR3 consists of 14 residues. A multiplex PCR was run with 60 Vbeta primers and 13 Jbeta primers. Only in-frame clones appear in the TCRdb table, and some are missing; sequencing was by immunoSEQ multiplex PCR. Among 100,000 to 150,000 clones listed, 75% to 80% were seen once. The chain recombines TRBV7-2 with TRBJ1-3; D gene unclear. The receptor was isolated from a man in his forties or fifties in good health and CMV-seronegative. The sample was PBMCs. Written as DNA, the CDR3 is TGTGCCAGCAGCTCCGACGGAGTGGGAAACACCATATATTTT. Amino acids: CASSSDGVGNTIYF.